This is a list of T cell receptor beta chains from one sample in a study of T cells in Graves' hyperthyroidism and ophthalmopathy. TCRdb reprocessed the multiplex PCR reads with MiXCR, giving one entry per CDR3 protein. The data contain approximately 530,000 distinct CDR3 sequences, 20% of them singletons. The specimen sequenced was blood. These receptors originate from a man in his forties with Graves' ophthalmopathy. Both conserved end residues are part of each CDR3. A D gene is named only where the DNA matches it firmly. Only part of the rows carry a size: once, few, many, or a class if the clone is expanded.

clone_size | d_call | j_call | v_call | cdr3_aa | cdr3_nt
many | . | TRBJ1-1 | TRBV20-1 | CSARGQSNTEAFF | TGCAGTGCTAGAGGACAATCGAACACTGAAGCTTTCTTT
many | TRBD2 | TRBJ2-7 | TRBV7-2 | CASSPTGRAWEQYF | TGTGCCAGCAGCCCTACCGGGAGGGCCTGGGAGCAGTACTTC
. | . | TRBJ1-5 | TRBV28 | CASGKLPQHF | TGTGCCAGCGGAAAGCTGCCCCAGCATTTT
few | TRBD2 | TRBJ2-1 | TRBV6-2/TRBV6-3 | CASLLRGAQSDEQFF | TGTGCCAGCCTGTTGCGGGGGGCGCAGAGCGATGAGCAGTTCTTC
few | . | TRBJ2-1 | TRBV4-2 | CASKTYQEDNEQFF | TGTGCCAGTAAGACCTACCAAGAAGACAATGAGCAGTTCTTC
. | TRBD2 | TRBJ2-3 | TRBV20-1 | CSARLASGADTQYF | TGCAGTGCTAGATTGGCTAGCGGGGCAGATACGCAGTATTTT
. | . | TRBJ2-2 | TRBV6-1 | CASSSISGRTGELFF | TGTGCCAGCAGTTCCATTAGCGGTCGCACCGGGGAGCTGTTTTTT
. | . | TRBJ1-4 | TRBV20-1 | CSVPPGVGRANEKLFF | TGCAGTGTCCCCCCCGGGGTTGGACGGGCTAATGAAAAACTGTTTTTT
many | TRBD1 | TRBJ2-7 | TRBV28 | CASSGQGYEQYF | TGTGCCAGCAGCGGACAGGGGTACGAGCAGTACTTC
few | . | TRBJ2-7 | TRBV20-1 | CSARDAGPRNEQYF | TGCAGTGCTAGAGATGCGGGGCCGAGGAACGAGCAGTACTTC
. | . | TRBJ2-7 | TRBV29-1 | CSVRRTSSYEQYF | TGCAGCGTCCGACGGACAAGTTCCTACGAGCAGTACTTC
many | . | TRBJ2-1 | TRBV28 | CASRLGAGTVNEQFF | TGTGCCAGCAGGCTCGGGGCAGGGACGGTAAATGAGCAGTTCTTC
. | . | TRBJ2-1 | TRBV5-8 | CASSLAGLRDEQFF | TGTGCCAGCAGCTTGGCCGGCCTCCGGGATGAGCAGTTCTTC
few | TRBD1 | TRBJ1-1 | TRBV19 | CASRRTGPKEAFF | TGTGCCAGTAGAAGGACAGGGCCGAAGGAAGCTTTCTTT
many | TRBD1 | TRBJ2-3 | TRBV7-8 | CASSLAETGDTQYF | TGTGCCAGCAGCTTAGCGGAGACAGGGGATACGCAGTATTTT
many | . | TRBJ2-1 | TRBV5-1 | CASSPRTLDEQFF | TGCGCCAGCAGCCCGAGGACCCTAGATGAGCAGTTCTTC
many | . | TRBJ1-5 | TRBV28 | CASSSHQGIGNQPQHF | TGTGCCAGCAGTTCACACCAGGGGATAGGCAATCAGCCCCAGCATTTT
few | . | TRBJ2-7 | TRBV6-1 | CASSEAVFWAPGIEQYF | TGTGCCAGCAGTGAAGCGGTTTTCTGGGCTCCGGGGATTGAGCAGTACTTC
few | . | TRBJ2-1 | TRBV7-6 | CASSYGYFGNEQFF | TGTGCCAGCAGCTATGGCTATTTTGGCAATGAGCAGTTCTTC
. | . | TRBJ2-4 | TRBV20-1 | CSAGGGPTKNIQYF | TGCAGTGCTGGGGGGGGGCCGACCAAAAACATTCAGTACTTC
. | TRBD2 | TRBJ2-3 | TRBV12-3/TRBV12-4 | CASSLDSGRATDTQYF | TGTGCCAGCAGTCTAGATAGCGGGAGGGCGACAGATACGCAGTATTTT
many | TRBD2 | TRBJ2-1 | TRBV12-3/TRBV12-4 | CASSPSGGVGDNEQFF | TGTGCCAGCAGCCCTTCGGGGGGTGTGGGGGACAATGAGCAGTTCTTC
. | . | TRBJ1-1 | TRBV29-1 | CSVEYPTRGTEAFF | TGCAGCGTTGAATACCCCACACGCGGGACTGAAGCTTTCTTT
many | . | TRBJ2-1 | TRBV11-2 | CASSSGGRVYEQFF | TGTGCCAGCAGCTCGGGGGGCAGGGTGTATGAGCAGTTCTTC
few | TRBD2 | TRBJ2-1 | TRBV20-1 | CSALAGGNNEQFF | TGCAGTGCTCTAGCGGGGGGTAACAATGAGCAGTTCTTC
. | . | TRBJ2-5 | TRBV29-1 | CSVVVGETQYF | TGCAGCGTTGTAGTGGGAGAGACCCAGTACTTC
. | TRBD1 | TRBJ1-4 | TRBV6-1 | CASIPGTGAREKLFF | TGTGCCAGCATCCCTGGGACAGGGGCAAGGGAAAAACTGTTTTTT
few | . | TRBJ2-7 | TRBV15 | CATSSPQMGSYEQYF | TGTGCCACCAGCTCCCCGCAGATGGGCTCCTACGAGCAGTACTTC
once | . | TRBJ1-6 | TRBV12-3/TRBV12-4 | CASSETGRGSPLHF | TGTGCCAGCAGTGAAACAGGGCGCGGGTCACCCCTCCACTTT
. | TRBD1 | TRBJ1-5 | TRBV14 | CASSSDRGHQPQHF | TGTGCCAGCAGCTCGGACAGGGGCCATCAGCCCCAGCATTTT
few | . | TRBJ2-7 | TRBV7-8 | CASSLDAIGVEQYF | TGTGCCAGCAGCTTAGACGCTATCGGGGTAGAGCAGTACTTC
few | . | TRBJ1-3 | TRBV11-2 | CASSLTDLTGNTIYF | TGTGCCAGCAGTTTGACTGATCTGACTGGAAACACCATATATTTT
. | . | TRBJ2-5 | TRBV6-2/TRBV6-3 | CASSYPGLRETQYF | TGTGCCAGCAGTTACCCCGGGCTTAGAGAGACCCAGTACTTC
. | . | TRBJ2-1 | TRBV15 | CATSTQIPPNEQFF | TGTGCCACCAGCACCCAAATCCCTCCCAATGAGCAGTTCTTC
many | . | TRBJ2-5 | TRBV4-1 | CASSLWRTETQYF | TGTGCCAGCAGCTTATGGCGTACAGAGACCCAGTACTTC
. | . | TRBJ1-2 | TRBV9 | CASSEGVANYGYTF | TGTGCCAGCAGCGAGGGGGTGGCTAACTATGGCTACACCTTC
many | TRBD2 | TRBJ2-3 | TRBV15 | CATSRGTITDTQYF | TGTGCCACCAGCCGCGGGACTATCACAGATACGCAGTATTTT
few | . | TRBJ2-1 | TRBV20-1 | CSALPNTEQFF | TGCAGTGCTCTCCCCAACACTGAGCAGTTCTTC
once | . | TRBJ2-3 | TRBV20-1 | CSARAPYTDTQYF | TGCAGTGCTAGAGCCCCCTACACAGATACGCAGTATTTT
medium-sized | TRBD1 | TRBJ1-1 | TRBV14 | CASSPPTGQGPRSLEAFF | TGTGCCAGCAGCCCACCTACGGGACAGGGGCCGCGATCCCTTGAAGCTTTCTTT
few | . | TRBJ2-2 | TRBV28 | CASLDFPGELFF | TGTGCCAGCCTGGACTTCCCCGGGGAGCTGTTTTTT
. | TRBD1 | TRBJ2-1 | TRBV29-1 | CSVELGGQGFNEQFF | TGCAGCGTTGAACTTGGGGGACAGGGTTTCAATGAGCAGTTCTTC
. | TRBD2 | TRBJ2-1 | TRBV15 | CATSSLRTSGRSYNEQFF | TGTGCCACCAGCAGCCTGCGAACTAGCGGCCGCTCCTACAATGAGCAGTTCTTC
. | . | TRBJ2-1 | TRBV5-1 | CASSLASSGYNEQFF | TGCGCCAGCAGCTTGGCCAGTAGCGGCTACAATGAGCAGTTCTTC
many | TRBD1 | TRBJ2-5 | TRBV7-9 | CASSLEDRGETQYF | TGTGCCAGCAGCCTGGAGGACAGGGGAGAGACCCAGTACTTC
many | . | TRBJ2-2 | TRBV7-9 | CASSDQVRANTGELFF | TGTGCCAGCAGCGACCAGGTTCGCGCGAACACCGGGGAGCTGTTTTTT
many | . | TRBJ2-7 | TRBV7-9 | CASSSGRESSYEQYF | TGTGCCAGCAGCTCAGGACGGGAGAGCTCCTACGAGCAGTACTTC
few | TRBD1 | TRBJ1-6 | TRBV18 | CASSPAGQGAYSPLHF | TGTGCCAGCTCACCAGCGGGACAGGGGGCGTATTCACCCCTCCACTTT